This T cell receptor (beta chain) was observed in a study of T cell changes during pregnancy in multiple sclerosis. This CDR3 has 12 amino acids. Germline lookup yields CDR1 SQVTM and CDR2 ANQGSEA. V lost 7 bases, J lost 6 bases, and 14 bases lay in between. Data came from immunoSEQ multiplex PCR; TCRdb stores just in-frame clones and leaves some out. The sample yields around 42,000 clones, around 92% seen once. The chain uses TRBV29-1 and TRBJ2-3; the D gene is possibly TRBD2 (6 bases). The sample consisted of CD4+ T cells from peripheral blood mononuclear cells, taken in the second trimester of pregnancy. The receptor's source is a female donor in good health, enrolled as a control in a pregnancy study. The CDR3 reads CSAPGVGDTQYF. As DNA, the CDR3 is TGCAGCGCCCCGGGGGTGGGGGATACGCAGTATTTT.